A selection of T cell receptor beta chains follows, all from one sample in a study of blood T cell repertoires in COVID-19. TCRdb keeps only in-frame clones here, not all; method: immunoSEQ multiplex PCR. This table has 95,000 to 150,000 clones, roughly 84% appearing once. Sequenced input: PBMCs or T cells enriched from blood (not recorded which). The source is a woman in her 30s who had recovered from COVID-19. Both conserved end residues are part of each CDR3. A D gene is named only where the DNA matches it firmly. Rows give clone size only sometimes, using once, few, many, or a class for an expanded clone.

NA	NA	TRBV7-2	TRBJ1-6	TGTGCCAGCAGCTCCCGACAGAGCTCCTATAATTCACCCCTCCACTTT	CASSSRQSSYNSPLHF
NA	NA	TRBV4-3	TRBJ2-7	TGCGCCAGCAGCCAAGGTTTTGGGGGAACGGGAGTCGAGCAGTACTTC	CASSQGFGGTGVEQYF
TRBD1	NA	TRBV9	TRBJ1-2	TGTGCCAGCAGCCTCAGACAGGGACAGGGGGTTACCACCTTC	CASSLRQGQGVTTF
NA	NA	TRBV15	TRBJ2-6	TGTGCCACCAGCAGGCAGGGGTCCGGGGCCAACGTCCTGACTTTC	CATSRQGSGANVLTF
TRBD1	NA	TRBV27	TRBJ1-2	TGTGCCAGCTACCCCGGGACAGGGGTTGGCTACACCTTC	CASYPGTGVGYTF
NA	NA	TRBV28	TRBJ1-2	TGTGCCAGCAGTTTCCGGGTCCCCTATGGCTACACCTTC	CASSFRVPYGYTF
TRBD2	NA	TRBV5-4	TRBJ2-1	TGTGCCAGCAGGGACCATGGGGGACTAGCGGGAGGGCCCTACAATGAGCAGTTCTTC	CASRDHGGLAGGPYNEQFF
NA	NA	TRBV12-5	TRBJ2-3	TGTGCTAGTGGTTTCGGGGCAGATACGCAGTATTTT	CASGFGADTQYF
TRBD2	NA	TRBV7-2	TRBJ2-7	TGTGCCAGCGCTACAAGAGGGGGCGGGAGGGCCTACGAGCAGTACTTC	CASATRGGGRAYEQYF
NA	NA	TRBV24-1	TRBJ1-2	TGTGCCACCGCAGACAGTTTTGGCTACACCTTC	CATADSFGYTF
TRBD2	NA	TRBV3-1/TRBV3-2	TRBJ2-3	TGTGCCAGCAGCCAGGCTTTGGGCGGGAGGGCAGATACGCAGTATTTT	CASSQALGGRADTQYF
NA	NA	TRBV30	TRBJ1-6	TGTGCCTGGGATACAGGGTTTTCGAGCTCCTATAATTCACCCCTCCACTTT	CAWDTGFSSSYNSPLHF
NA	NA	TRBV7-9	TRBJ2-1	TGTGCCAGCAGCTTAGCGGAGCAGGGGACGTTCTTC	CASSLAEQGTFF
TRBD1	NA	TRBV4-1	TRBJ1-6	TGCGCCAGCAGCCAAGATGCAGGGGGAGTCAATTCACCCCTCCACTTT	CASSQDAGGVNSPLHF
NA	NA	TRBV28	TRBJ1-1	TGTGCCAGCAGTCGTGGCCGGACAGCACGGGCGAACACTGAAGCTTTCTTT	CASSRGRTARANTEAFF
NA	NA	TRBV5-1	TRBJ2-1	TGCGCCAGCAGCTTCAGAGGGGGCAATGAGCAGTTCTTC	CASSFRGGNEQFF
TRBD2	NA	TRBV11-2	TRBJ2-1	TGTGCCAGCAGTCAAAAGCGGGAGGATGAGCAGTTCTTC	CASSQKREDEQFF
NA	NA	TRBV28	TRBJ1-1	TGTGCCAGCAGTTTTATTCCGCCCGGGAGCACTGAAGCTTTCTTT	CASSFIPPGSTEAFF
NA	few	TRBV27	TRBJ2-1	TGTGCCAGCAGTTCGGAGGCGAGGGGACAAGGTGAGCAGTTCTTC	CASSSEARGQGEQFF
TRBD1	NA	TRBV5-6	TRBJ2-5	TGTGCCAGCAGCTTGGGAGAGGGGGCAGATGGAGAGACCCAGTACTTC	CASSLGEGADGETQYF
TRBD2	once	TRBV27	TRBJ2-2	TGTGCCAGCAGTTTATCCCCGGGCGGGAGGGTGGAGCTGTTTTTT	CASSLSPGGRVELFF
TRBD1	NA	TRBV10-3	TRBJ2-6	TGTGCCATCCTGGGACAGGATAAAACTGGGGCCAACGTCCTGACTTTC	CAILGQDKTGANVLTF
NA	NA	TRBV5-1	TRBJ2-5	TGCGCCAGCAGCCCGACCCCCCTCAACAGGTACCAAGAGACCCAGTACTTC	CASSPTPLNRYQETQYF
NA	NA	TRBV29-1	TRBJ1-2	TGCAGCGTTGACCGTTATGGCTACACCTTC	CSVDRYGYTF
NA	few	TRBV7-6	TRBJ2-5	TGTGCCAGCAGCATTTCGGGGGAAATGGAGACCCAGTACTTC	CASSISGEMETQYF
TRBD2	once	TRBV14	TRBJ2-7	TGTGCCAGCAGCCAGGCTCTAGCGGGAGCGAGTAGAGAGCAGTACTTC	CASSQALAGASREQYF
NA	NA	TRBV9	TRBJ2-2	TGTGCCAGCAGCGCCAGCGTAACCGGGGAGCTGTTTTTT	CASSASVTGELFF
TRBD1	NA	TRBV7-9	TRBJ1-1	TGTGCCAGCAGCTTACTGACAGGGGGGACTGAAGCTTTCTTT	CASSLLTGGTEAFF
NA	NA	TRBV6-5	TRBJ2-7	TGTGCCAGCAGGGGGGGCGGGAGCTCCTACGAGCAGTACTTC	CASRGGGSSYEQYF
TRBD1	NA	TRBV12-5	TRBJ2-4	TGTGCTAGTGGTTTGCCCGCCGCGGGACAGGTAGCCAAAAACATTCAGTACTTC	CASGLPAAGQVAKNIQYF
TRBD2	NA	TRBV18	TRBJ2-4	TGTGCCAGCTCACCACGCCTCACCCCACCCCGCGAGGGCGGGGGAGCCAAAAACATTCAGTACTTC	CASSPRLTPPREGGGAKNIQYF
TRBD1	NA	TRBV19	TRBJ2-1	TGTGCCAGTAGTACCGGGACAGGGCAGGCATTTGGCAATGAGCAGTTCTTC	CASSTGTGQAFGNEQFF
NA	NA	TRBV4-3	TRBJ1-1	TGCGCCAGCAGCCAAGATTGGGGTCGGAGGCAGAACACTGAAGCTTTCTTT	CASSQDWGRRQNTEAFF
TRBD2	NA	TRBV7-9	TRBJ2-4	TGTGCCAGCAGCTCCGGGCGGGGGGGCAAAAACATTCAGTACTTC	CASSSGRGGKNIQYF
TRBD2	NA	TRBV6-2/TRBV6-3	TRBJ2-2	TGTGCCAGCAACCCATCGACTAGCGGGAGGTCGCACACCGGGGAGCTGTTTTTT	CASNPSTSGRSHTGELFF
TRBD2	NA	TRBV18	TRBJ2-1	TGTGCCAGCTCATCGGGGACTAGCGGGAGTCTAAGGATGGGAAATGAGCAGTTCTTC	CASSSGTSGSLRMGNEQFF
TRBD1	NA	TRBV9	TRBJ2-1	TGTGCCAGCAGCGCCTTAAGGGCAAGGGGGCTCGAATACAATGAGCAGTTCTTC	CASSALRARGLEYNEQFF
TRBD1	NA	TRBV28	TRBJ2-7	TGTGCCAGCAGTTCCCCCCCCGGGACAGCCTCCTACGAGCAGTACTTC	CASSSPPGTASYEQYF
NA	NA	TRBV4-3	TRBJ2-5	TGCGCCAGCAGCCAAGATCTACAGGCGCAAGAGACCCAGTACTTC	CASSQDLQAQETQYF
NA	NA	TRBV5-4	TRBJ1-6	TGTGCCAGCAGCTTGAGGAGCTCCTATAATTCACCCCTCCACTTT	CASSLRSSYNSPLHF
TRBD2	NA	TRBV27	TRBJ2-1	TGTGCCAGCTCCTCCCGGGGACTAGCGGGAGGGCCCAGGTCCTACAATGAGCAGTTCTTC	CASSSRGLAGGPRSYNEQFF
NA	NA	TRBV5-6	TRBJ2-5	TGTGCCAGCAGCTTGGGTCAGGGGAAGGGAGAGACCCAGTACTTC	CASSLGQGKGETQYF
NA	NA	TRBV7-9	TRBJ2-7	TGTGCCAGCAGCTTCCTCAGGTCCTACGAGCAGTACTTC	CASSFLRSYEQYF
TRBD1	NA	TRBV5-6	TRBJ1-6	TGTGCCAGCAGCCGGGACAGGGGCAATTCACCCCTCCACTTT	CASSRDRGNSPLHF
TRBD2	NA	TRBV11-2	TRBJ2-7	TGTGCCAGCAGCTCCTGGGGGGCCGGGACTAGCAACTACGAGCAGTACTTC	CASSSWGAGTSNYEQYF
NA	NA	TRBV18	TRBJ2-7	TGTGCCAGCTCACCTCCGGGGCAGGAGGGAACCTACGAGCAGTACTTC	CASSPPGQEGTYEQYF
NA	NA	TRBV5-4	TRBJ2-1	TGTGCCGGGGGCCAGGAAAACAATGAGCAGTTCTTC	CAGGQENNEQFF
TRBD1	once	TRBV7-8	TRBJ2-7	TGTGCCAGCAGCTTGGGTCCGACAGGGCCCTACGAGCAGTACTTC	CASSLGPTGPYEQYF